These 20 T cell receptor beta chains were all obtained from the same sample, sequenced in a study of patients and donors after allogeneic stem cell transplantation. TCRdb reanalysed the RT-PCR reads using MiXCR and keeps one entry per CDR3 protein. The data contain 8,000 to 10,000 distinct CDR3 sequences, 5.5% to 7% of them singletons. Sequenced material: blood, either unsorted or a sorted T cell fraction (not recorded which). These receptors were taken from a human donor who was either an allogeneic HSCT recipient or a stem cell or donor lymphocyte infusion donor (not recorded which). It is not recorded whose cells these are; they may come from a transplant donor.

The table lists this clonotype with many counts. The chain joins TRBV6-2 or TRBV6-3 to TRBJ1-2, with D tentatively TRBD1 (6 bases). V was shortened by 4 bases and J by 2 bases, with 8 bases between the two germline ends. This CDR3 has 13 residues. Germline loops: CDR1 MNHEY, CDR2 SVGEGT. CDR3 bases: TGTGCCAGCAGTTGGACAGCAAACTATGGCTACACCTTC. Its protein is CASSWTANYGYTF.

V gene TRBV12-5 combines with J gene TRBJ2-1, with 7 bases that match TRBD2. The germline V gene has CDR1 LGHNT and CDR2 FRNRAP. The junction had 8 bases not matched to a gene; V was cut back by 6 bases and J by 3 bases. This CDR3 has 15 residues. CDR3 nucleotide sequence: TGTGCTAGTGGAGGTGGACTAGGGGACTACAATGAGCAGTTCTTC. Translated: CASGGGLGDYNEQFF.

This clonotype was seen repeatedly, ten times or more. The genes are TRBV2 and TRBJ1-6; D is undetermined. Per germline, CDR1 SNHLY and CDR2 FYNNEI. The V gene lost 3 bases and the J gene lost 3 bases, with 9 bases spanning the gap. The CDR3 has 15 amino acids. DNA for the CDR3: TGTGCCAGCAGTGACACGGGAGACTATAATTCACCCCTCCACTTT. This encodes CASSDTGDYNSPLHF.

Ten or more counts support this clonotype. The CDR3 region is CASSFPRGAEYGYTF. CDR3 nucleotides: TGTGCCAGCAGCTTCCCCCGGGGGGCAGAATATGGCTACACCTTC. The chain is built from TRBV5-4 and TRBJ1-2; D is possibly TRBD1 (6 bases). Looked up from germline, CDR1 is SGHNT and CDR2 is YYREEE (reference sequence). The V gene lost 2 bases and the J gene lost 5 bases, with 16 bases spanning the gap. This CDR3 has 15 residues.

This clonotype is judged medium-sized. The chain recombines TRBV4-1 with TRBJ1-4; tentative D call: TRBD1 (6 bases). Per the germline V gene, CDR1 is MGHRA and CDR2 is YSYEKL. Trimming left V 0 bases short and J 8 bases short, with 10 bases between. This CDR3 is 14 amino acids long. For the CDR3, the DNA is TGCGCCAGCAGCCAAGACAGGGGAGTGGAAAAACTGTTTTTT. Translation: CASSQDRGVEKLFF.

The V call is TRBV3-1, the J call TRBJ2-7; D unclear. V was pared by 0 bases and J by 6 bases, with 12 bases between. Germline CDR1 LGHDT, CDR2 YNNKEL (reference sequence). The CDR3 runs 14 residues. This chain's CDR3 is CASSQEGYRREQYF. The CDR3 DNA reads as TGTGCCAGCAGCCAAGAGGGGTATCGTCGCGAGCAGTACTTC.

The gene calls are TRBV20-1 and TRBJ2-1; 11 bases match TRBD1. CDR1 is DFQATT, CDR2 SNEGSKA, per germline (reference sequence). This CDR3 comprises 16 residues. V was pared by 6 bases and J by 7 bases, with 14 bases of the junction left unmatched. CDR3 amino acids: CSAADTGTGGGNEQFF. CDR3 bases: TGCAGTGCCGCGGATACCGGGACAGGGGGGGGAAATGAGCAGTTCTTC.

By its share, this clonotype is medium-sized. The chain is built from TRBV7-2 and TRBJ1-2; D may be TRBD1 (6 bases). This CDR3 spans 16 amino acids. Germline CDR1 is SGHTA and CDR2 is FQGNSA. V gave up 8 bases and J gave up 4 bases, with 23 bases separating them. This CDR3 reads CASQLRFGTGSYGYTF. DNA of the CDR3: TGTGCCAGCCAACTCCGTTTTGGAACAGGGTCCTATGGCTACACCTTC.

This clonotype was seen repeatedly, ten times or more. The chain has TRBV6-2 or TRBV6-3 and TRBJ2-1; D not resolved. Trimming pared 2 bases from V and 8 bases from J, leaving 7 bases between. The CDR3 has 12 residues. The germline CDR1 and CDR2 sequences are MNHEY and SVGEGT. Here the CDR3 DNA reads TGTGCCAGCAGTTACCGGAGTGATGAGCAGTTCTTC. Translation: CASSYRSDEQFF.

This clonotype is classed as medium-sized. The CDR3 coding sequence is TGTGCCAGCATTACAGGGGGCCCTAGCTCCTACAATGAGCAGTTCTTC. Translated: CASITGGPSSYNEQFF. The J gene is TRBJ2-1, the V gene TRBV28; 9 bases align to TRBD1. V gave up 7 bases and J gave up 0 bases; unmatched junction bases: 7. CDR3 size: 16 residues. The germline V gene has CDR1 MDHEN and CDR2 SYDVKM.

This clonotype was observed a handful of times. The CDR3 nucleotides read TGTGCCAGCAGCCGACTAGCGGGAAGCTACGAGCAGTACTTC. Translation gives CASSRLAGSYEQYF. The chain combines TRBV27 with TRBJ2-7; 11 bases fit TRBD2. The CDR3 contains 14 residues. In germline, CDR1 is MNHEY, CDR2 SMNVEV (reference sequence). The ends lost 6 bases at V and 3 bases at J; junction bases unmatched: 4.

This clonotype was detected ten times or more. The rearrangement joins TRBV7-9 to TRBJ2-1; 7 bases are shared with TRBD1. V shed 3 bases and J 7 bases; nucleotides not matched to a gene: 15. The CDR3 is 17 residues long. CDR1 and CDR2 (germline): SEHNR, FQNEAQ (reference sequence). This CDR3 is CASSFVPRTGRWNEQFF. The CDR3 nucleotides read TGTGCCAGCAGCTTCGTACCCCGGACAGGTCGATGGAATGAGCAGTTCTTC.

A few counts support this clonotype. The rearrangement joins TRBV6-2 or TRBV6-3 to TRBJ2-7; possible D gene TRBD2, 5 bases. The CDR3 consists of 13 residues. The germline V and J ends were trimmed by 10 bases and 2 bases, with 15 bases remaining between them. Per germline, CDR1 MNHEY and CDR2 SVGEGT. CDR3 sequence: CAISIANPYEQYF. The CDR3 DNA reads TGTGCCATTTCGATAGCGAACCCCTACGAGCAGTACTTC.

This clonotype has at least ten counts. The chain joins TRBV12-3 or TRBV12-4 to TRBJ2-2, with a tentative D call TRBD2 (6 bases). V lost 3 bases to trimming and J lost 7 bases, with 15 bases between them. CDR3 length equals 15 residues. Here the CDR3 DNA reads TGTGCCAGCAGTTTCCGCGGAATGGAGGGCGGGGAGCTGTTTTTT. Its protein is CASSFRGMEGGELFF.

V and J are TRBV7-9 and TRBJ2-1; 11 bases match TRBD2. CDR1 and CDR2 from the germline V gene are SEHNR and FQNEAQ (reference sequence). There are 18 residues in the CDR3. J was trimmed by 8 bases and V by 0 bases; bases with no gene match: 12. This CDR3 is CASSLAGLAGGWTDEQFF. As DNA, the CDR3 is TGTGCCAGCAGCTTAGCCGGCCTAGCGGGAGGTTGGACCGATGAGCAGTTCTTC.

The sample holds a few counts of this clonotype. This rearrangement joins TRBV27 to TRBJ2-7; 9 bases align to TRBD2. This CDR3 spans 16 amino acids. J was trimmed by 1 base and V by 6 bases; bases with no gene match: 10. CDR1 and CDR2 (germline): MNHEY, SMNVEV (reference sequence). CDR3: CASSQEASGISYEQYF. The CDR3 bases are TGTGCCAGCAGCCAAGAGGCTAGCGGGATATCCTACGAGCAGTACTTC.

V usage is TRBV11-2 and J usage is TRBJ2-2; TRBD1 agrees at 10 bases. The CDR3 runs 15 residues. Looked up from germline, CDR1 is SGHAT and CDR2 is FQNNGV. J lost 6 bases, V lost 4 bases, and 5 bases had no gene match. CDR3: CASSSRDRGSGELFF. In DNA, the CDR3 is TGTGCCAGCAGCTCCCGGGACAGGGGATCCGGGGAGCTGTTTTTT.

With regard to this clonotype: An end of the junction differs from the germline gene, which may be a read error. The chain uses TRBV6-6 and TRBJ2-3; TRBD2 matches at 12 bases. Germline V gene sequence: CDR1 MNHNY, CDR2 SVGAGI (reference sequence). This CDR3 is built from 16 residues. The CDR3: CAGSSGTSGRTDTQYF. In DNA, the CDR3 is TGTGCCGGCAGTTCCGGGACTAGCGGGCGCACAGATACGCAGTATTTT.

This clonotype was found many times. The chain recombines TRBV6-2 or TRBV6-3 with TRBJ2-1; TRBD2 matches 7 bases. This CDR3 has 17 residues. With 5 bases clipped from V and 4 bases from J, the junction kept 14 bases outside the gene matches. Germline V gene data show CDR1 as MNHEY and CDR2 as SVGEGT. This chain's CDR3 is CASSLFAGAHPYNEQFF. DNA for the CDR3: TGTGCCAGCAGTCTCTTTGCGGGAGCCCATCCTTACAATGAGCAGTTCTTC.

This clonotype was seen many times. The chain couples TRBV20-1 to TRBJ2-3; 9 bases are a match to TRBD2. Trimming removed 6 bases from V and 2 bases from J; junction bases left unmatched: 9. Germline CDR1 reads DFQATT; CDR2 reads SNEGSKA (reference sequence). The CDR3 is 15 amino acids. The CDR3 reads CSAIPLAGNTDTQYF. CDR3 coding DNA: TGCAGTGCCATACCACTAGCGGGTAACACAGATACGCAGTATTTT.